This is a list of T cell receptor beta chains from one sample in a study of blood T cell repertoires in COVID-19. The repertoire was sequenced with immunoSEQ multiplex PCR; TCRdb's copy has only in-frame clones and lacks some. This sample has about 42,000 clones, with approximately 79% found just once. The sequenced material came from peripheral blood. The receptors originated from a woman of 80 years or more with acute or convalescent COVID-19. CDR3s include the opening cysteine and the closing phenylalanine or tryptophan. D genes are given only for firm matches. Rows give clone size only sometimes, using once, few, many, or a class for an expanded clone.

D,V,size,J,CDR3,DNA
-,TRBV12-3/TRBV12-4,-,TRBJ1-5,CASSPGGNQPQHF,TGTGCCAGCAGTCCCGGGGGGAATCAGCCCCAGCATTTT
TRBD2,TRBV3-1/TRBV3-2,few,TRBJ2-7,CASSPWGGRGEQYF,TGTGCCAGCAGCCCTTGGGGGGGGAGGGGCGAGCAGTACTTC
TRBD2,TRBV5-6,-,TRBJ2-7,CASSLYSGRYEQYF,TGTGCCAGCAGCTTATATAGCGGGAGGTACGAGCAGTACTTC
-,TRBV6-5,-,TRBJ2-7,CASSNQGYEQYF,TGTGCCAGCAGTAATCAGGGTTACGAGCAGTACTTC
-,TRBV7-6,-,TRBJ1-2,CASSLGAPDYGYTF,TGTGCCAGCAGCTTAGGCGCACCCGACTATGGCTACACCTTC
-,TRBV6-5,-,TRBJ2-7,CASSWGTLSPNEQYF,TGTGCCAGCAGTTGGGGGACTCTCTCCCCTAACGAGCAGTACTTC
-,TRBV12-3/TRBV12-4,-,TRBJ2-1,CASSLNSLDEQFF,TGTGCCAGCAGTTTAAATAGCCTAGATGAGCAGTTCTTC
TRBD1,TRBV5-1,-,TRBJ1-1,CASSMDRANTEAFF,TGCGCCAGCAGCATGGACAGGGCGAACACTGAAGCTTTCTTT
TRBD2,TRBV28,-,TRBJ2-5,CASSSSGGGSLQETQYF,TGTGCCAGCAGTTCGAGTGGGGGAGGGTCCCTACAAGAGACCCAGTACTTC
-,TRBV18,few,TRBJ1-6,CASSPVGSSNSPLHF,TGTGCCAGCTCACCCGTTGGCAGTTCAAATTCACCCCTCCACTTT